This entry lists 3 T cell receptor beta chains sequenced from one sample in a study of Graves' ophthalmopathy and Graves' hyperthyroidism. Using RNA transcripts, the TCR beta CDR3 regions were amplified. HTBI primers were employed in first-round RT-PCR, then a second-round multiplex PCR followed. Via MiXCR, TCRdb re-called the multiplex PCR reads, giving one row per CDR3 protein. The table includes under 350,000 distinct CDR3 sequences, about a sixth detected once. Sequences were obtained from peripheral blood. Receptors originate from an adult man with Graves' ophthalmopathy.

This clonotype was detected ten times or more. The chain recombines TRBV2 with TRBJ2-5, with TRBD1 as a possible D gene (5 bases). V lost 6 bases and J 5 bases, leaving 16 bases between the germline ends. Germline CDR1 SNHLY, CDR2 FYNNEI. The CDR3 covers 14 residues. This CDR3 reads CASRRRVLRETQYF. The CDR3 DNA reads TGTGCCAGCAGACGCAGGGTCCTGCGGGAGACCCAGTACTTC.

This chain uses TRBV6-1 with TRBJ2-7; 7 nucleotides align to TRBD1. This CDR3 comprises 14 residues. The V and J ends lost 6 bases and 6 bases, in that order; junction bases with no gene match: 11. Germline CDR1 MNHNS, CDR2 SASEGT. In DNA form, the CDR3 reads TGTGCCAGCAGCAACAGGGGCCGCGTGAGCGAGCAGTACTTC. This encodes CASSNRGRVSEQYF.

The sample holds a few counts of this clonotype. Sequence at one end of the junction differs from germline and may be a read error. The chain combines TRBV20-1 with TRBJ1-1; D not certain. From germline, CDR1 is DFQATT and CDR2 SNEGSKA (reference sequence). The CDR3 covers 14 residues. The CDR3, as DNA: TGCAGTGCTAGTCACCGCCCACAAAAAGGTTCGGCTTCCTTT. It codes for CSASHRPQKGSASF.